The 27 T cell receptor beta chains in this list originate from one sample, sequenced in a study of blood T cell repertoires in COVID-19. The data were produced by immunoSEQ multiplex PCR, yet TCRdb's version contains in-frame clones alone and is incomplete. Among 65,000 to 70,000 clones listed, about 83% were seen once. Sequenced: peripheral blood. The source is a woman aged 80 or over with acute or convalescent COVID-19.

This chain connects TRBV9 to TRBJ1-1; D may be TRBD1 (5 bases). The CDR3 spans 14 residues. V lost 0 bases and J 3 bases, leaving 9 bases between the germline ends. CDR1 and CDR2 (germline): SGDLS, YYNGEE. In DNA, the CDR3 is TGTGCCAGCAGCGTAGCTGGGGCAGACACTGAAGCTTTCTTT. It yields the protein CASSVAGADTEAFF. Full variable domain (outside the CDR3, taken from reference TRBV9 and TRBJ1-1): DSGVTQTPKHLITATGQRVTLRCSPRSGDLSVYWYQQSLDQGLQFLIQYYNGEERAKGNILERFSAQQFPDLHSELNLSSLELGDSALYFCASSVAGADTEAFFGQGTRLTVV.

This chain uses TRBV9 with TRBJ2-3, with 13 positions matching TRBD2. The CDR3 loop spans 16 amino acids. CDR1 SGDLS and CDR2 YYNGEE come from the germline V gene. J was trimmed by 6 bases and V by 5 bases; bases with no gene match: 9. The CDR3 loop reads CASRGIGLAGADTQYF. As DNA, the CDR3 is TGTGCCAGCAGGGGTATAGGACTAGCGGGGGCGGATACGCAGTATTTT.

The rearrangement links TRBV29-1 to TRBJ1-1; perhaps TRBD1 as D (5 bases). Per the germline V gene, CDR1 is SQVTM and CDR2 is ANQGSEA. Trimming removed 7 bases at V and 2 bases at J, with 14 bases between. This CDR3 has 13 residues. The CDR3 coding sequence is TGCAGCGCCGCCTCGGGGGGAAACACTGAAGCTTTCTTT. Translation: CSAASGGNTEAFF.

This clone was picked up one time. The genes are TRBV7-9 and TRBJ2-5; the match to TRBD2 covers 9 bases. Germline V gene data show CDR1 as SEHNR and CDR2 as FQNEAQ (reference sequence). This CDR3 is 15 amino acids long. The CDR3 sequence: CASTAGGGSSETQYF. The CDR3 DNA follows: TGTGCATCCACCGCGGGGGGGGGTTCCTCCGAGACCCAGTACTTC.

This chain connects TRBV28 to TRBJ1-5; 8 bases are shared with TRBD1. The CDR3 covers 17 residues. Per germline, CDR1 MDHEN and CDR2 SYDVKM. Trimming took 4 bases from V and 1 from J; bases not matched to a gene: 9. The chain's CDR3 is CASSSPQDRASNQPQHF. The CDR3 DNA reads as TGTGCCAGCAGTTCCCCCCAGGACAGGGCCAGCAATCAGCCCCAGCATTTT.

This clone was seen just once. The V gene is TRBV5-1, the J gene TRBJ1-1, with D possibly TRBD1 on 5 matching bases. This CDR3 spans 12 amino acids. Germline values: CDR1 SGHRS, CDR2 YFSETQ. The V end lost 4 bases, the J end lost 7 bases, and 11 bases lay between the germline ends. The CDR3 region has the DNA TGCGCCAGCAGCGCTGGGGGGGTTGAAGCTTTCTTT. Its protein product is CASSAGGVEAFF.

The V call is TRBV6-5, the J call TRBJ1-4; 9 bases are a match to TRBD1. Per the germline V gene, CDR1 is MNHEY and CDR2 is SVGAGI. There are 13 residues in the CDR3. Unmatched junction bases numbered 8, after V lost 10 bases and J lost 8 bases. The CDR3 sequence is CATNRDRDEKLFF. The CDR3 coding sequence is TGTGCCACCAACCGGGACAGGGACGAAAAACTGTTTTTT.

CDR3 loop: CATDRTGSYEQYF. CDR3 DNA: TGTGCCACCGACCGGACAGGCTCCTACGAGCAGTACTTC. V usage is TRBV6-6 and J usage is TRBJ2-7; 7 positions agree with TRBD1. CDR3 size: 13 residues. With 10 bases clipped from V and 0 bases from J, the junction kept 6 bases outside the gene matches. Germline CDR1 is MNHNY and CDR2 is SVGAGI (reference sequence).

The rearrangement joins TRBV19 to TRBJ1-6; D uncertain. The germline V gene has CDR1 LNHDA and CDR2 SQIVND (reference sequence). This CDR3 is 13 amino acids long. Trimming took 3 bases from V and 10 from J, leaving 10 bases between them. The CDR3 region has the DNA TGTGCCAGTAGTATTGCAGTCCGATCACCCCTCCACTTT. Its translation: CASSIAVRSPLHF.

Here the CDR3 DNA reads TGTGCCAGCAGGGGTGGCGTGGGGGGGAGCTCCTACAATGAGCAGTTCTTC. It yields the protein CASRGGVGGSSYNEQFF. The chain couples TRBV2 to TRBJ2-1; 7 bases agree with TRBD2. Germline loops: CDR1 SNHLY, CDR2 FYNNEI. The CDR3 loop spans 17 amino acids. After removal of 6 bases from V and 0 bases from J, the junction contained 11 bases not matched to a gene. Based on the CDR3 plus reference TRBV2 and TRBJ2-1, the full variable domain is EPEVTQTPSHQVTQMGQEVILRCVPISNHLYFYWYRQILGQKVEFLVSFYNNEISEKSEIFDDQFSVERPDGSNFTLKIRSTKLEDSAMYFCASRGGVGGSSYNEQFFGPGTRLTVL.

The chain carries TRBV20-1 and TRBJ1-2; perhaps TRBD1 as D (5 bases). The length of the CDR3 is 11 residues. Germline CDR1 DFQATT, CDR2 SNEGSKA (reference sequence). Trimming took off 6 bases at V and 8 bases at J, with 13 bases between the two ends. CDR3 sequence reads: CSAALGGGYTF. CDR3 bases: TGCAGTGCGGCCCTGGGGGGGGGCTACACCTTC.

About this clone itself: This sample includes further DNA sequences coding for the same CDR3. This chain links TRBV11-2 with TRBJ2-5, with a tentative D call TRBD1 (6 bases). Trimming took 1 base from V and 4 from J, leaving 7 bases between them. Per the germline V gene, CDR1 is SGHAT and CDR2 is FQNNGV. CDR3 length: 13 amino acids. CDR3 sequence reads: CASSLVRGETQYF. The CDR3 nucleotides read TGTGCCAGCAGCTTAGTCAGGGGAGAGACCCAGTACTTC.

DNA for the CDR3: TGTGCCAGCACCATAAGCGGGAGGTTCACAGATACGCAGTATTTT. Protein: CASTISGRFTDTQYF. This chain joins TRBV9 and TRBJ2-3; 9 positions match TRBD2. This CDR3 is built from 15 residues. From germline, CDR1 is SGDLS and CDR2 YYNGEE. V was clipped by 6 bases and J by 2 bases; unmatched bases: 7.

The V gene is TRBV28, the J gene TRBJ1-5; TRBD1 agrees at 7 bases. The V gene end was trimmed by 6 bases and the J gene end by 3 bases; junction bases not matched to a gene: 11. This CDR3 has 16 residues. The V gene's germline CDR1 is MDHEN and CDR2 SYDVKM. The CDR3, as DNA: TGTGCCAGCAGCACCTACCGGGACAGACCCAATCAGCCCCAGCATTTT. Its protein product is CASSTYRDRPNQPQHF.

The V gene is TRBV2, the J gene TRBJ2-4; 9 bases are shared with TRBD1. CDR3 length: 13 residues. Germline CDR1 SNHLY, CDR2 FYNNEI. V gave up 6 bases and J gave up 9 bases; unmatched junction bases: 6. The CDR3 loop is CASRRTGEPIQYF. The CDR3 DNA reads as TGTGCCAGCAGGAGGACAGGGGAGCCCATTCAGTACTTC.

The chain combines TRBV12-5 with TRBJ1-2; D is unresolved. The CDR3 covers 14 residues. The germline CDR1 and CDR2 sequences are LGHNT and FRNRAP. The germline V and J ends were trimmed by 1 base and 0 bases, with 6 bases remaining between them. CDR3 coding DNA: TGTGCTAGTGGTTTGGGCACTACTAACTATGGCTACACCTTC. This gives the protein CASGLGTTNYGYTF.

Regarding this clone: This sample includes further DNA sequences coding for the same CDR3. J is TRBJ1-2 and V is TRBV12-3 or TRBV12-4; D unclear. V lost 1 base, J lost 5 bases, and 8 bases lay in between. The CDR3 length is 13 residues. The CDR3 here is CASSLGTNYGYTF. Written as DNA, the CDR3 is TGTGCCAGCAGTTTAGGTACAAATTATGGCTACACCTTC.

The CDR3 DNA reads as TGTGCCAGCAGTCCCCGTTCAACTAATGAAAAACTGTTTTTT. Its translation: CASSPRSTNEKLFF. This rearrangement joins TRBV27 to TRBJ1-4; no clear D gene. Trimming cost V 5 bases and J 0 bases, with 7 bases left between them. The length of the CDR3 is 14 residues. Germline loops: CDR1 MNHEY, CDR2 SMNVEV (reference sequence).

This clone was counted only a few times. The chain has TRBV6-1 and TRBJ1-2; TRBD1 aligns across 7 bases. The ends lost 2 bases at V and 8 bases at J; junction bases unmatched: 8. The germline V gene has CDR1 MNHNS and CDR2 SASEGT. The CDR3 has 14 residues. CDR3 residues: CASSEQGQLTGYTF. Written as DNA, the CDR3 is TGTGCCAGCAGTGAACAGGGACAGTTAACCGGCTACACCTTC.

This chain links TRBV5-1 with TRBJ2-3; TRBD1 matches at 9 bases. Trimming at V came to 4 bases and at J to 5 bases, leaving 23 bases not matched to a gene. The CDR3 is 20 amino acids. The germline gives CDR1 SGHRS, CDR2 YFSETQ. The CDR3 sequence: CASSPVSGTGFAGAVDTQYF. The CDR3 nucleotides are TGCGCCAGCAGCCCAGTCTCCGGGACAGGGTTCGCGGGAGCAGTAGATACGCAGTATTTT.

Of note for this clone: An end of the junction does not agree with germline; a read error may underlie this. V gene TRBV5-5 combines with J gene TRBJ2-5; D may be TRBD2 (7 bases). The CDR3 length is 14 residues. Looked up from germline, CDR1 is SGHKS and CDR2 is YYEKEE (reference sequence). The CDR3 coding sequence is TGTGCCAGCAGCTTAGGCGGGGGCCAACAGACCCAGTACTTC. It specifies CASSLGGGQQTQYF.

This clone has a single count. The CDR3 coding sequence is TGTGCCAGCTCCCCAGGGGCCCTTTCAGAGACCCAGTACTTC. Protein sequence: CASSPGALSETQYF. The genes are TRBV6-4 and TRBJ2-5; D might be TRBD1 (6 bases). The CDR3 spans 14 residues. Germline-derived CDR1 and CDR2 are MRHNA and SNTAGT. Trimming stripped 8 bases from V and 4 bases from J, with 17 bases between.

This chain connects TRBV10-1 to TRBJ1-5; D not resolved. Trimming shortened V by 7 bases and J by 6 bases, and 13 bases separated the two germline ends. Germline V lookup: CDR1 WNHNN, CDR2 SYGVQD (reference sequence). CDR3 length: 13 amino acids. CDR3 in amino acids: CASKVPRFQPQHF. The CDR3 coding sequence is TGCGCCAGCAAGGTTCCGAGGTTTCAGCCCCAGCATTTT.

This chain joins TRBV30 and TRBJ2-4, with 14 bases fitting TRBD2. The V gene's germline CDR1 is GTSNPN and CDR2 SVGIG (reference sequence). Unmatched junction bases numbered 11, after V lost 4 bases and J lost 6 bases. CDR3 size: 17 residues. The CDR3 region is CAWTYRTSGRSGNIQYF. CDR3 in DNA: TGTGCCTGGACATACCGGACTAGCGGGAGGTCTGGAAACATTCAGTACTTC.

This clone was detected once. The J gene is TRBJ1-5, the V gene TRBV7-2; D unclear. CDR1 is SGHTA and CDR2 is FQGNSA in the germline V gene. The germline V and J ends were trimmed by 2 bases and 6 bases, with 17 bases remaining between them. The CDR3 is 16 residues long. The CDR3 loop is CASSLFTTGNGQPQHF. CDR3 bases: TGTGCCAGCAGCTTATTTACTACGGGGAACGGTCAGCCCCAGCATTTT. The full variable domain, rest sourced from reference TRBV7-2 and TRBJ1-5, is GAGVSQSPSNKVTEKGKDVELRCDPISGHTALYWYRQSLGQGLEFLIYFQGNSAPDKSGLPSDRFSAERTGGSVSTLTIQRTQQEDSAVYLCASSLFTTGNGQPQHFGDGTRLSIL.

V gene TRBV7-2 combines with J gene TRBJ2-7; 8 bases are shared with TRBD1. The CDR3 runs 13 residues. The J segment lost 5 bases and the V segment lost 2 bases, leaving 2 bases of the junction unmatched. CDR1 SGHTA and CDR2 FQGNSA come from the germline V gene. In nucleotides, the CDR3 is TGTGCCAGCAGCTTACGACAGGGGCACGAGCAGTACTTC. It encodes CASSLRQGHEQYF.

This clone has only one observation. The chain carries TRBV30 and TRBJ1-6; 10 bases map to TRBD1. CDR1 GTSNPN and CDR2 SVGIG come from the germline V gene (reference sequence). The V segment lost 3 bases and the J segment 9 bases; nucleotides outside the gene matches: 8. CDR3 length: 15 residues. In DNA, the CDR3 is TGTGCCTGGAGCGGGACAGGGGTGCCTAGTTCACCCCTCCACTTT. This gives the protein CAWSGTGVPSSPLHF.